Following are 11 T cell receptor beta chains from one sample sequenced in a study of PD-1 blockade in classical Hodgkin lymphoma. Assay used: immunoSEQ multiplex PCR; TCRdb lists only in-frame clones, some missing. The sample contains around 20,000 clones, roughly 80% of which appear only once. Every single patient, without exception, relapsed after autologous stem cell transplantation, and brentuximab vedotin exposure varied. The material was peripheral blood mononuclear cells (PBMCs), obtained at baseline. All receptors derive from a human donor with classical Hodgkin lymphoma.

This clone was counted a single time. The chain uses TRBV7-7 and TRBJ2-7, with D unclear. Trimming stripped 3 bases from V and 4 bases from J, with 10 bases between. Germline-derived CDR1 and CDR2 are SSHAT and FNYEAQ (reference sequence). The length of the CDR3 is 13 residues. The CDR3 DNA is TGTGCCAGCAGCTTTGGGCCCAGTTACGAGCAGTACTTC. Its protein product is CASSFGPSYEQYF.

The chain employs TRBV2 and TRBJ1-2; D is unclear. CDR3 length equals 14 residues. Germline-derived CDR1 and CDR2 are SNHLY and FYNNEI. V lost 7 bases and J lost 3, with 15 bases in between. This CDR3 is CASTYGWLDYGYTF. The CDR3 nucleotides read TGTGCCAGCACCTATGGATGGTTAGACTATGGCTACACCTTC.

The V gene is TRBV30, the J gene TRBJ1-2; 7 nucleotides line up with TRBD1. The CDR3 loop spans 14 amino acids. Germline V gene sequence: CDR1 GTSNPN, CDR2 SVGIG (reference sequence). V shed 8 bases and J 4 bases; nucleotides not matched to a gene: 13. The CDR3 here is CARDGQGDGYGYTF. CDR3 DNA: TGTGCCCGAGATGGTCAGGGGGACGGCTATGGCTACACCTTC. Drawing the rest from reference TRBV30 and TRBJ1-2, the complete variable domain is SQTIHQWPATLVQPVGSPLSLECTVEGTSNPNLYWYRQAAGRGLQLLFYSVGIGQISSEVPQNLSASRPQDRQFILSSKKLLLSDSGFYLCARDGQGDGYGYTFGSGTRLTVV.

The rearrangement links TRBV28 to TRBJ1-1, with 8 bases aligning to TRBD1. CDR3 length: 17 residues. Germline lookup yields CDR1 MDHEN and CDR2 SYDVKM. The V and J ends lost 2 bases and 2 bases, in that order; junction bases with no gene match: 10. CDR3 protein: CASSLKVAGGSNTEAFF. CDR3 nucleotide sequence: TGTGCCAGCAGTTTAAAGGTCGCAGGGGGCTCAAACACTGAAGCTTTCTTT.

The chain joins TRBV29-1 to TRBJ2-2; 8 bases are shared with TRBD1. This CDR3 comprises 16 residues. Germline assignment: CDR1 SQVTM and CDR2 ANQGSEA. The trim removed 0 bases at V and 6 bases at J, leaving 9 bases unmatched. Written as DNA, the CDR3 is TGCAGCGTTGAAGATCCGGCAGGGGGCGCCTCCGGGGAGCTGTTTTTT. It encodes CSVEDPAGGASGELFF.

The chain is built from TRBV5-1 and TRBJ1-1, with 8 bases that match TRBD1. Germline trimming cut 4 bases from V and 3 bases from J; bases unmatched to any gene: 5. CDR1 SGHRS and CDR2 YFSETQ come from the germline V gene. The CDR3 is made up of 14 amino acids. CDR3 bases: TGCGCCAGCAGCAGAGGACAGGGCGACACTGAAGCTTTCTTT. It codes for CASSRGQGDTEAFF.

This chain connects TRBV7-8 to TRBJ2-3, with a possible D match to TRBD2 (5 bases). The V end was cut by 1 base, the J end by 6 bases, with 17 bases between. The germline V gene has CDR1 SGHVS and CDR2 FQNEAQ. This CDR3 has 16 amino acids. Written as DNA, the CDR3 is TGTGCCAGCAGCTTAGGATTGGTTAGCGCGACGGATACGCAGTATTTT. It translates to CASSLGLVSATDTQYF.

The chain links TRBV10-2 to TRBJ2-7, with TRBD1 identical over 7 bases. The V segment lost 3 bases and the J segment 6 bases; nucleotides outside the gene matches: 11. This CDR3 comprises 15 residues. Germline V gene sequence: CDR1 WSHSY, CDR2 SAAADI. The CDR3 DNA is TGCGCCAGCAGTGAAACTCCCCGGACAGGACGCGAGCAGTACTTC. It is translated as CASSETPRTGREQYF.

V and J are TRBV19 and TRBJ2-2; D ambiguous. V lost 6 bases to trimming and J lost 6 bases, with 8 bases between them. CDR1 is LNHDA, CDR2 SQIVND, per germline (reference sequence). The CDR3 contains 12 residues. The CDR3 sequence: CASRGNPGELFF. CDR3 in DNA: TGTGCCAGTAGGGGTAACCCCGGGGAGCTGTTTTTT.

The table lists this clone with a count of one. J is TRBJ1-4 and V is TRBV18, with no clear D. The V gene lost 3 bases and the J gene lost 5 bases, with 10 bases spanning the gap. CDR1 and CDR2 (germline): KGHSH, LQKENI. This CDR3 has 14 amino acids. The DNA of the CDR3 is TGTGCCAGCTCACCGGGCGGGAGAAATGAAAAACTGTTTTTT. Residues: CASSPGGRNEKLFF.

Only one count was recorded for this clone. This chain links TRBV7-9 with TRBJ2-3, with a tentative D call TRBD1 (6 bases). CDR3 length: 15 amino acids. CDR1 is SEHNR and CDR2 is FQNEAQ in the germline V gene (reference sequence). V was pared by 2 bases and J by 6 bases, with 15 bases between. As DNA, the CDR3 is TGTGCCAGCAGCTTAAGGACAGCTTCTTGGGATACGCAGTATTTT. It translates to CASSLRTASWDTQYF.